This T cell receptor (beta chain) emerged from a study of CD8 T cells in ankylosing spondylitis. General study results and limits: Those disease-linked clones were CD8+; they were also relatively rare in peripheral blood. The clones that were linked to disease were reported to be significantly enriched in matched synovial fluid samples from ankylosing spondylitis patients. Ankylosing spondylitis blood seemed to carry a telltale TCR beta motif made of fewer than 10 highly homologous variants.

V shed 6 bases and J shed 4 bases, with 13 bases lying between them. The CDR3 contains 15 residues. Germline CDR1 reads MNHEY; CDR2 reads SVGEGT. This clonotype was found many times. Its target is unknown. In making TCR beta libraries, quantitative 5'-RACE with molecular barcodes was used. Each CDR3 protein gets one entry after TCRdb re-called the 5' RACE reads with MiXCR. Found here are about 130,000 distinct CDR3 sequences, about a tenth of them singletons; the top ten hold roughly 3.4%. Sequencing input: blood, either unsorted or a sorted T cell fraction (not recorded which). The clonotype comes from a male donor with ankylosing spondylitis or in good health (not recorded which). The chain recombines TRBV6-2 or TRBV6-3 with TRBJ2-6, with a tentative D call TRBD2 (6 bases). CDR3 nucleotides: TGTGCCAGCAGACCGTGGGAGGCGGGGGCCAACGTCCTGACTTTC. This sequence encodes CASRPWEAGANVLTF.